This T cell receptor (beta chain) was captured in a study of blood T cell repertoires in COVID-19. Whole-study context: COVID-19 samples, acute and convalescent, were from the United States, Italy and Spain. T cells, B-cell-depleted T cells, or PBMCs provided the cDNA or gDNA that served as material.

Original analysis: Reference gene primer amplification gave estimated nucleated cell counts. The method was immunoSEQ multiplex PCR; TCRdb's version includes in-frame clones alone and lacks a portion of them. Clone size and the V and J calls come from that table; the DNA yielded D and trimming. The repertoire holds 400,000 to 550,000 clones, more than 85% seen once, with more than 4% in the top ten. CDR1 is MNHEY and CDR2 is SMNVEV in the germline V gene (reference sequence). Trimming left V 6 bases short and J 8 bases short, with 22 bases between. The CDR3 extends over 15 amino acids. Material: peripheral blood. The receptor was isolated from a young woman with acute or convalescent COVID-19. The gene calls are TRBV27 and TRBJ1-2, with TRBD1 as a possible D gene (6 bases). Here the CDR3 reads CASSFESGGAKGYTF. DNA for the CDR3: TGTGCCAGCAGCTTCGAGTCGGGGGGCGCGAAGGGCTACACCTTC.